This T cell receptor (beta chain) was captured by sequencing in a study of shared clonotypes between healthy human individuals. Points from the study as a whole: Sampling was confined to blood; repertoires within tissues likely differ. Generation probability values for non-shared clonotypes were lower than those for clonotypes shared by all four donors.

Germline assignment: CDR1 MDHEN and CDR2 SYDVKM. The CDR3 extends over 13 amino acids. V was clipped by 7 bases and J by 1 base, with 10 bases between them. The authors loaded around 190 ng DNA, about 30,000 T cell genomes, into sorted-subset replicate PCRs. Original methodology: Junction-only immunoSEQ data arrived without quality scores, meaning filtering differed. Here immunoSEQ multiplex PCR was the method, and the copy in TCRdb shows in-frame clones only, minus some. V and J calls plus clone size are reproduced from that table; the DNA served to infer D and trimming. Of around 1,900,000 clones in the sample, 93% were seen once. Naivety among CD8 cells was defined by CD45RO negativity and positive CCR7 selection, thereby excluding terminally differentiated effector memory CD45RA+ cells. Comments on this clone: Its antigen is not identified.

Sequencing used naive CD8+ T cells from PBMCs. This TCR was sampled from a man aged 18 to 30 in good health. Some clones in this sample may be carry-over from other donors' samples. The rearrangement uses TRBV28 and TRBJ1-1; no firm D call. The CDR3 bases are TGTGCCAGCATGTTATACGGGAACACTGAAGCTTTCTTT. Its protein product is CASMLYGNTEAFF. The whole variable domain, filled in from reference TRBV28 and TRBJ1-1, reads DVKVTQSSRYLVKRTGEKVFLECVQDMDHENMFWYRQDPGLGLRLIYFSYDVKMKEKGDIPEGYSVSREKKERFSLILESASTNQTSMYLCASMLYGNTEAFFGQGTRLTVV.